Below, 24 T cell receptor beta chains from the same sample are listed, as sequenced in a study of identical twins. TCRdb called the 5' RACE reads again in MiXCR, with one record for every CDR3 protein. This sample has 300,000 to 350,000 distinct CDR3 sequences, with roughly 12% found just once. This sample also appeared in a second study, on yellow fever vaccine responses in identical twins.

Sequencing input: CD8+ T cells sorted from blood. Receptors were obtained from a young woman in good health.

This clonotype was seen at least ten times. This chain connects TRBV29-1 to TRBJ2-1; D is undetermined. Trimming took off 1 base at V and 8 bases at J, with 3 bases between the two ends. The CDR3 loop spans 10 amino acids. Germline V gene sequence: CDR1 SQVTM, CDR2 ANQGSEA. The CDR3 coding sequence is TGCAGCGTTGAAGCCTATGAGCAGTTCTTC. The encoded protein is CSVEAYEQFF.

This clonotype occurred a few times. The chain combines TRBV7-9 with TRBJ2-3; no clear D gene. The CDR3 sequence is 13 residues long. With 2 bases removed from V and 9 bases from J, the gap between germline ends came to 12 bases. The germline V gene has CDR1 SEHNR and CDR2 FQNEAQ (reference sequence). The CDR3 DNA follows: TGTGCCAGCAGCTTAATAGAATTGGAGACGCAGTATTTT. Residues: CASSLIELETQYF.

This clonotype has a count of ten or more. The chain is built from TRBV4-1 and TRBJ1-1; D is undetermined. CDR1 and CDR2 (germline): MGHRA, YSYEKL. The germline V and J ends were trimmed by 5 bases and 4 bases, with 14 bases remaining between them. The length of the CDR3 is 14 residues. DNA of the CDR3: TGCGCCAGCAGCTATAGGGTACAGAGCACTGAAGCTTTCTTT. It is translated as CASSYRVQSTEAFF.

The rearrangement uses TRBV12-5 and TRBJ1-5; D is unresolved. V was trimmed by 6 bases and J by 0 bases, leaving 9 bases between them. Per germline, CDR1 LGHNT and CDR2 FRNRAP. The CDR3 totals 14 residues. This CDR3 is CASGDGTSNQPQHF. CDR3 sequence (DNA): TGTGCTAGTGGCGACGGAACTAGCAATCAGCCCCAGCATTTT.

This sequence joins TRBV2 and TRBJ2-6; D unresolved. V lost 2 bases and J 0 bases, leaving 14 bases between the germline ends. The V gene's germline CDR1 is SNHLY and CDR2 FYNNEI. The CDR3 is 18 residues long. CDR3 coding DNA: TGTGCCAGCAGTGAATTTTTTGGCGGCGACTCTGGGGCCAACGTCCTGACTTTC. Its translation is CASSEFFGGDSGANVLTF.

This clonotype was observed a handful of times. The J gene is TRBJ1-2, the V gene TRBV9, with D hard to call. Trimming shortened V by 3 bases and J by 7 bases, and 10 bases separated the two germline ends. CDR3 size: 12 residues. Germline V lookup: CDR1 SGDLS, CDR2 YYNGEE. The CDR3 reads CASSARTVGYTF. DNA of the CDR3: TGTGCCAGCAGCGCGAGAACGGTTGGCTACACCTTC.

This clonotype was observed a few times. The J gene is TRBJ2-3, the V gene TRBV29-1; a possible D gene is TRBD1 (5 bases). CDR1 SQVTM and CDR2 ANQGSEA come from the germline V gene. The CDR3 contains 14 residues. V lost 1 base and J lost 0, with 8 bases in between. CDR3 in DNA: TGCAGCGTTGAAGCCTGGGGCAGCACAGATACGCAGTATTTT. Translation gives CSVEAWGSTDTQYF.

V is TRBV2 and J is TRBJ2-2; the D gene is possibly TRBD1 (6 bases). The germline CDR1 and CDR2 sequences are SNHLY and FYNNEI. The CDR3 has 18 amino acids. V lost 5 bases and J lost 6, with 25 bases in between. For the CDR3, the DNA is TGTGCCAGCAGTAAAGGATTCCGGGACACGATCGTTCCCGGGGAGCTGTTTTTT. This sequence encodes CASSKGFRDTIVPGELFF.

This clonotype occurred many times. The DNA of the CDR3 is TGCGCCAGCAGATGCGAGCAGTACGTC. Its translation is CASRCEQYV. The chain couples TRBV5-1 to TRBJ2-7; unclear D gene. The CDR3 sequence is 9 residues long. V was clipped by 5 bases and J by 6 bases, with 3 bases between them. Germline lookup yields CDR1 SGHRS and CDR2 YFSETQ.

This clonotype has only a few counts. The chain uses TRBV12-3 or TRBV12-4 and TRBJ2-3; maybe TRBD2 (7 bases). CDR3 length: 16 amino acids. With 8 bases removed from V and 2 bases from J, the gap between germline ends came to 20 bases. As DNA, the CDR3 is TGTGCCAGCCTCACTGGCGGGGGCTCCGACACAGATACGCAGTATTTT. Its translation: CASLTGGGSDTDTQYF.

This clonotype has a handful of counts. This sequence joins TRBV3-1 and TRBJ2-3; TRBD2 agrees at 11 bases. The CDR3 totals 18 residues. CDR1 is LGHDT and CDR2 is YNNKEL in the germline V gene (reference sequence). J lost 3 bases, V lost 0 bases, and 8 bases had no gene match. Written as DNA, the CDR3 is TGTGCCAGCAGCCAAGATGGAGTAGCGGGAGGGCGGACAGATACGCAGTATTTT. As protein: CASSQDGVAGGRTDTQYF.

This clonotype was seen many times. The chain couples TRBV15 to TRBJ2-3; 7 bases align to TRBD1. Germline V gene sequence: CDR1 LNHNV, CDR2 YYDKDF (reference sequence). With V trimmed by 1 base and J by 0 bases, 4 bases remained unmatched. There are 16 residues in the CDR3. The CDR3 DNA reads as TGTGCCACCAGCAGAGGTGAGGGGGCTAGCACAGATACGCAGTATTTT. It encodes CATSRGEGASTDTQYF.

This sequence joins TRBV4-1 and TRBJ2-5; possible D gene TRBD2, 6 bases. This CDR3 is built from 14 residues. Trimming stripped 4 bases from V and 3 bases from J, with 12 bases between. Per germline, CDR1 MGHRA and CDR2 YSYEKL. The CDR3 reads CASSPRDLEETQYF. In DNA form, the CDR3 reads TGCGCCAGCAGCCCCCGGGACTTGGAAGAGACCCAGTACTTC.

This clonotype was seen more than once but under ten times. For the CDR3, the DNA is TGTGCCAGCAGCTCCGGGACAGGGATGTCGGAGCAGTACTTC. This codes for CASSSGTGMSEQYF. The genes are TRBV7-6 and TRBJ2-7, with 9 bases matching TRBD1. Germline CDR1 and CDR2: SGHVS and FNYEAQ. The CDR3 covers 14 residues. The trim removed 4 bases at V and 7 bases at J, leaving 8 bases unmatched.

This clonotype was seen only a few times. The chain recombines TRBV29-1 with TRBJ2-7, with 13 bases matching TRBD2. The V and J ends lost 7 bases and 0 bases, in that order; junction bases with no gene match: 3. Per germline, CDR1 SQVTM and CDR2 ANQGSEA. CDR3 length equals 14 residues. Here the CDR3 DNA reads TGCAGCGCCGGGACTAGCGGGATCTCCTACGAGCAGTACTTC. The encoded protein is CSAGTSGISYEQYF.

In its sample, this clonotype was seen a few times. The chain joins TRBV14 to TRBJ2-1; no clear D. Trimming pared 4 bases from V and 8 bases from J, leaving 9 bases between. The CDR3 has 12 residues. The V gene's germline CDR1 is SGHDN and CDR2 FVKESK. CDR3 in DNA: TGTGCCAGCAGCCCAAAGCTCCATGAGCAGTTCTTC. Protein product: CASSPKLHEQFF.

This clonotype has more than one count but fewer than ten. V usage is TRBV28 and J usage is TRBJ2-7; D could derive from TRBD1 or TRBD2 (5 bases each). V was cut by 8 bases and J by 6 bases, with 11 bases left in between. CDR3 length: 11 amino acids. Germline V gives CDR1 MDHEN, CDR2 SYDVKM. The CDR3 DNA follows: TGTGCCAGCGGGGACGGGGCCGAGCAGTACGTC. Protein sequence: CASGDGAEQYV.

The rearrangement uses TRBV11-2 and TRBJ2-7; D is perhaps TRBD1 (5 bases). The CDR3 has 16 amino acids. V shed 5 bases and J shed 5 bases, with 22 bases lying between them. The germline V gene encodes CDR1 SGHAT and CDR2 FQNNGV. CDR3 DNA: TGTGCCAGCAGCCCGTCGACAGAAGTGGCGATCCACGAGCAGTACGTC. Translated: CASSPSTEVAIHEQYV.

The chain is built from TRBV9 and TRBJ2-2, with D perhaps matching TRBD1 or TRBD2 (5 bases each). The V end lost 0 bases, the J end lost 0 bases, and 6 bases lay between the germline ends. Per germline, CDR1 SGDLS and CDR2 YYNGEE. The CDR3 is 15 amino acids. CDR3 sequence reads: CASSVVGANTGELFF. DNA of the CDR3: TGTGCCAGCAGCGTAGTGGGGGCGAACACCGGGGAGCTGTTTTTT.

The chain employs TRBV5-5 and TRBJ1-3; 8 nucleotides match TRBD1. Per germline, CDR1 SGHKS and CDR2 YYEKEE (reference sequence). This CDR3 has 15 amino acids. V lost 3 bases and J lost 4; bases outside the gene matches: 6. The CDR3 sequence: CASSYTRDRGNTIYF. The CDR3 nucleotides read TGTGCCAGCAGCTATACCCGGGACAGGGGAAACACCATATATTTT. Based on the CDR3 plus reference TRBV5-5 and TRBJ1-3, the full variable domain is DAGVTQSPTHLIKTRGQQVTLRCSPISGHKSVSWYQQVLGQGPQFIFQYYEKEERGRGNFPDRFSARQFPNYSSELNVNALLLGDSALYLCASSYTRDRGNTIYFGEGSWLTVV.

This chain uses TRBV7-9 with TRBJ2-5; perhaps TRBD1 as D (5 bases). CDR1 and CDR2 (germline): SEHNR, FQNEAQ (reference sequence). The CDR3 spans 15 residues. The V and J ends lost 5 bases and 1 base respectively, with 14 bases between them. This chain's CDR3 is CASSPTAGIQETQYF. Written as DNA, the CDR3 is TGTGCCAGCAGCCCTACCGCAGGGATCCAAGAGACCCAGTACTTC. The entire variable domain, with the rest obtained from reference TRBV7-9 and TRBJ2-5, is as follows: DTGVSQNPRHKITKRGQNVTFRCDPISEHNRLYWYRQTLGQGPEFLTYFQNEAQLEKSRLLSDRFSAERPKGSFSTLEIQRTEQGDSAMYLCASSPTAGIQETQYFGPGTRLLVL.

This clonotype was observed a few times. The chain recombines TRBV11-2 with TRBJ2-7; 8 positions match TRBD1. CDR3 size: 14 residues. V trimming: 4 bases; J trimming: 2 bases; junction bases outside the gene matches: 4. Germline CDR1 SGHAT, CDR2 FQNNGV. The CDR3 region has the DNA TGTGCCAGCAGCTACGGACAGGGCACCTACGAGCAGTACGTC. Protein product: CASSYGQGTYEQYV.

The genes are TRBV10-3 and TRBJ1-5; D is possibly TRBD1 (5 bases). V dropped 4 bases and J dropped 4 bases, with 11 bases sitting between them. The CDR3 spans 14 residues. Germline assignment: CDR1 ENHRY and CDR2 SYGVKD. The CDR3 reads CAISATETNQPQHF. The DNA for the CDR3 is TGTGCCATCAGTGCGACAGAAACAAATCAGCCCCAGCATTTT.

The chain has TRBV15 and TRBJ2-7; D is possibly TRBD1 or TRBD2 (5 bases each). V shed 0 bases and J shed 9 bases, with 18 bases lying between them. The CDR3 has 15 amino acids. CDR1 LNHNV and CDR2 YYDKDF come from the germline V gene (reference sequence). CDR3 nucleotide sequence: TGTGCCACCAGCAGAGACGAAGAAACGCCCGGGACGCAGTACTTC. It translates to CATSRDEETPGTQYF.